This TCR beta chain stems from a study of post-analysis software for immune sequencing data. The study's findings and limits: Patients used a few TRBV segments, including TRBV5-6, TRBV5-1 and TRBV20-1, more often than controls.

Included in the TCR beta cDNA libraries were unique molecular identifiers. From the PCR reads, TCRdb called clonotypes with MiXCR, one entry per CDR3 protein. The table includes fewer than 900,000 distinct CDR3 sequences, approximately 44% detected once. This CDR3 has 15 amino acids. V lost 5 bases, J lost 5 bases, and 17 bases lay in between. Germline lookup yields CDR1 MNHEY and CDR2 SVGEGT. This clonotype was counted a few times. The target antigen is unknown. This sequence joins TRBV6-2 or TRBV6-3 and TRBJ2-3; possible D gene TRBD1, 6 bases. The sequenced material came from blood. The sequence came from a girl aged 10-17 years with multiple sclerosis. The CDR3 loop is CASSPQGRLGDTQYF. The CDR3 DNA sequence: TGTGCCAGCAGTCCCCAGGGGAGACTCGGAGATACGCAGTATTTT.